This TCR beta chain was captured in a study of blood T cell repertoires in COVID-19. Looked up from germline, CDR1 is MDHEN and CDR2 is SYDVKM. The CDR3 contains 12 residues. Trimming pared 6 bases from V and 5 bases from J, leaving 11 bases between. The sample holds a few counts of this clone. Cohort 3 recovered donors had two negative PCRs, clearance, or symptom resolution. Some clones are missing from TCRdb's copy, which holds only in-frame ones; the method was immunoSEQ multiplex PCR. Of under 200,000 clones listed, roughly 82% are singletons. The specimen sequenced was PBMCs or T cells enriched from blood (not recorded which). V is TRBV28 and J is TRBJ2-7; D may be TRBD2 (5 bases). This receptor was obtained from a man aged 45 to 65 who had recovered from COVID-19. The CDR3 reads CASRIGLNEQYF. As DNA, the CDR3 is TGTGCCAGCAGAATCGGACTGAACGAGCAGTACTTC.